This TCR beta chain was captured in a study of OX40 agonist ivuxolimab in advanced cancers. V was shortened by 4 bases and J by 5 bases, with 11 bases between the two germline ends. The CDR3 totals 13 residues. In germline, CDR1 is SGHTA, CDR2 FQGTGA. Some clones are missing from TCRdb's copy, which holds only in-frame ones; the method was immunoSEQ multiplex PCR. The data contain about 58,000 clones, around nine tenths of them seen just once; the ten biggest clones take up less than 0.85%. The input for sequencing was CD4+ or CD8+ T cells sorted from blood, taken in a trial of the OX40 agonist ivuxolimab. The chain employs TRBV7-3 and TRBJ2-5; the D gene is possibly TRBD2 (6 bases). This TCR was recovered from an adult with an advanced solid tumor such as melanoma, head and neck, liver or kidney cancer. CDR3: CASSSGAGETQYF. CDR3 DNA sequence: TGTGCCAGCAGCTCGGGAGCAGGGGAGACCCAGTACTTC.